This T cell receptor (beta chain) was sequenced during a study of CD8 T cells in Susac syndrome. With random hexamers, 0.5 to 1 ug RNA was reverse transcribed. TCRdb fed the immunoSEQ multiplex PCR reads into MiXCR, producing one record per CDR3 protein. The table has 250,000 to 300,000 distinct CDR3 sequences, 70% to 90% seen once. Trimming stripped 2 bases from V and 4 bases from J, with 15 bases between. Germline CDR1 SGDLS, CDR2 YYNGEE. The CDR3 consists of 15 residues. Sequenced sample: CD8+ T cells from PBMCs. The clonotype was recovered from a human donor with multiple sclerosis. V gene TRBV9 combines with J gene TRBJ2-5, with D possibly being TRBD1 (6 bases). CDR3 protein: CASSVAVRGGETQYF. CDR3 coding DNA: TGTGCCAGCAGCGTGGCGGTTAGAGGGGGAGAGACCCAGTACTTC.